This T cell receptor beta chain was sequenced for a study of tumour-infiltrating T cells in Burkitt lymphoma (dated by TCRdb to about 2020). With regard to the full study: TCR repertoire data were compared against clinical outcome, and productive clonality predicted overall survival and progression-free survival independently of established prognostic factors such as age at diagnosis.

The germline V gene (reference sequence) supplies CDR1 SEHNR and CDR2 FQNEAQ. V drops 1 base and J drops 9 bases, leaving 19 bases in between. The cysteine opens and the phenylalanine closes a CDR3 of 16 amino acids. The read is trimmed to its CDR3 DNA, 48 bases read in frame from base 1. Library generation was performed with the immunoSEQ multiplex PCR assay. The clones in this table, taken by TCRdb from immuneACCESS, are in-frame only. Not every clone is retained; where verified, under half of the shortfall comes from an unresolved V gene, and the cause of the rest is unknown. The sample records 11,000 to 15,000 clones, around a third of which are singletons. More than 5.5% of the sample is in the top ten clones. On this clone itself: No cognate antigen has been identified for it. Base quality data are lacking; no much larger clone is found one base away.

This TCR was recovered from a human donor with diffuse large B-cell lymphoma. Rearrangement joined TRBV7-9 to TRBJ2-1; the D call could be TRBD1 or TRBD2, with each sharing 6 bases. The sequencing sample was made of tumor tissue. CDR3 sequence: CASSLGEVGGRSEQFF. The sequence in DNA is TGTGCCAGCAGCTTAGGGGAAGTGGGGGGCAGGAGTGAGCAGTTCTTC. Where the CDR3 stops, the reference TRBV7-9 and TRBJ2-1 genes take over; the full variable domain is DTGVSQNPRHKITKRGQNVTFRCDPISEHNRLYWYRQTLGQGPEFLTYFQNEAQLEKSRLLSDRFSAERPKGSFSTLEIQRTEQGDSAMYLCASSLGEVGGRSEQFFGPGTRLTVL.